This T cell receptor (beta chain) was captured by sequencing in a study of T cell changes during pregnancy in multiple sclerosis. The repertoire was sequenced with immunoSEQ multiplex PCR; TCRdb's copy has only in-frame clones and lacks some. The sample carries around 78,000 clones, roughly 91% recorded once. The sequencing used peripheral blood, collected in the third trimester of pregnancy. The receptor was isolated from a female donor in good health, enrolled as a control in a pregnancy study.

CDR3 in amino acids: CSAEQQETQYF. In nucleotides, the CDR3 is TGCAGTGCCGAGCAACAAGAGACCCAGTACTTC. The J gene is TRBJ2-5, the V gene TRBV20-1; D not resolved. Looked up from germline, CDR1 is DFQATT and CDR2 is SNEGSKA (reference sequence). This CDR3 has 11 residues. Deletions cut 6 bases from V and 2 bases from J, with 7 bases between.